This T cell receptor beta chain was observed in a study of memory CD4+ T cells and cytomegalovirus serostatus (dated by TCRdb to the late 2010s). Regarding the research as a whole: The cohort comprised some 35 healthy Belgian adults, 9 CMV seropositive and around 25 CMV seronegative. The study sequenced CD4+ memory TCRbeta repertoires of a Belgian cohort with known cytomegalovirus serostatus to replicate a published TCR-based CMV serostatus classifier.

The germline V and J ends show losses of 0 bases and 5 bases respectively, and no gene match explains 3 bases of the junction. The CDR3 sequence holds 15 residues, the cysteine and phenylalanine included. Left in the record is the CDR3 DNA by itself, 45 bases read in frame from the first base. Based on the germline V gene, the CDR1 and CDR2 sequences are SNHLY and FYNNEI. As to this clone: Its antigen is currently not known. Nothing much larger sits one base from this clone, and base qualities are not available.

Genomic DNA was extracted from sorted cells with the Quick-DNA Microprep Kit. Amplification of TCRbeta DNA was done with the immunoSEQ hsTCRbeta kit, following the protocol from the manufacturer. An Illumina MiSeq instrument was used to sequence the TCRbeta libraries. The authors processed their data as follows. Once out-of-frame sequences had been removed, 2,200,000 or so distinct TCRbeta sequences were left, which works out to an average of approximately 70,000 per individual. Each individual was scored by the count of 150 to 200 previously reported CMV-associated TCRbeta sequences and the total productive distinct TCRbeta count. A beta-binomial model was reimplemented in Python, and scikit-learn random forests with default parameters were trained on data from the US cohort. Classifier performance on the Belgian cohort was summarized as median AUC with percentile confidence intervals calculated over 10,000 bootstrap iterations. Imported from immuneACCESS, the table was reduced by TCRdb to in-frame sequences with V and J called. These copies leave out some clones; in studies compared against another copy, an unresolved V gene accounts for under half, and the cause of the remainder is not known. The D gene and trimming were derived from the DNA, and the V and J assignments and clone size from that table. Counted in this sample were 60,000 to 70,000 clones; 80% of them appeared once. Less than 0.6% of the sample comes from the top ten.

Single viable CD3+CD4+CD8-CD45RO+ cells were sorted as memory CD4+ T cells on a FACSAria II. CMV serostatus was determined with a Roche Elecsys assay detecting serum IgG against CMV pp150, pp28, p38 and p52. After the samples were thawed, total CD4+ T cells were enriched through positive selection using CD4 magnetic microbeads. The samples came from a different study that was designed specifically to examine the CD4+ T cell memory repertoire. Peripheral blood mononuclear cells were isolated and cryopreserved according to standard operating procedures, and serum was kept at -80 degrees C. CD3-PerCP (BW264/56), CD4-APC (RPA-T4), CD45RO-PE (UCHT1) and CD8-Pacific Orange (3B5) antibodies were used for staining, and non-viable cells were excluded with Sytox blue. Results and caveats for the whole study, not just this receptor: Only CD4+CD45RO+ memory cells were sequenced, unlike the original study, which covered naive and memory CD4+ and CD8+ populations. Among the approximately 160 previously reported CMV-associated TCRbeta sequences, 65 to 85 showed up in the CD4+ memory repertoires, with each one found in between one and five individuals. The results were read as suggesting that the CMV-associated TCR signature is, for the most part, present in the CD4+ memory repertoire. For CMV serostatus prediction, a median bootstrapped AUC of 0.95 was reached with the original framework, and a median bootstrapped AUC of approximately 0.89 was reached with a US-trained random forest. A median bootstrapped AUC of almost 0.96 with a 95% CI of 0.76-1.00 was achieved on the Belgian cohort by the original-framework classifier.

The sample comprised memory CD4+ T cells from blood. Rearrangement joined TRBV2 to TRBJ1-2; 10 middle bases align to TRBD1. The TCR was taken from an adult in good health and CMV-seronegative. Some clones in this sample may be carry-over from other donors' samples. The DNA is as follows: TGTGCCAGCAGTGAAGCGGGGACAGGGGATTATGGCTACACCTTC. Its protein product is CASSEAGTGDYGYTF. Full variable domain (CDR3 extended with the reference TRBV2 and TRBJ1-2 proteins): EPEVTQTPSHQVTQMGQEVILRCVPISNHLYFYWYRQILGQKVEFLVSFYNNEISEKSEIFDDQFSVERPDGSNFTLKIRSTKLEDSAMYFCASSEAGTGDYGYTFGSGTRLTVV.